Below, one TCR beta chain is given with its context. It lacks a known antigen. The record has no base qualities; no much larger clone is one base away. These data are taken from a study of OX40 agonist ivuxolimab in advanced cancers. About the study as a whole: The costimulatory receptor OX40 (CD134) was targeted by ivuxolimab, a fully human IgG2 agonistic monoclonal antibody. Intravenous ivuxolimab was administered to patients every 2 weeks at six dose levels: 0.01, 0.1, 0.3, 1.5, 3 and 10 mg/kg. Of the roughly 50 dose-escalation patients, hepatocellular carcinoma was present in about 19, melanoma in approximately 15, renal cell carcinoma in 9 and head and neck cancer in 9. A male proportion of 82.7% and a mean age of 60 years, ranging from about 23 to 90, were recorded for the dose-escalation cohort. Prior anti-PD-1, anti-PD-L1 or anti-CTLA-4 therapy was permitted, and checkpoint inhibitors had been received by 40% to 50% of dose-escalation patients. Partial responses were achieved by three dose-escalation patients, of whom one had hepatocellular carcinoma and two had cutaneous melanoma. Peripheral TCRbeta sequencing was intended to test whether TCR sequence diversity was altered and clonal T-cell expansion was caused by ivuxolimab. The paper reports the monotherapy dose-escalation portion (N of about 47 patients) of the phase I ivuxolimab trial.

Patients with a history of autoimmune disease or receiving systemic immunosuppression were excluded from the trial. In every dose cohort, peripheral blood was drawn for TCR sequencing at baseline, cycle 4 day 1, and cycle 7 day 1. Samples were obtained from an open-label, multicenter, first-in-human phase I dose-escalation trial of ivuxolimab. The trial enrolled adults with locally advanced or metastatic head and neck squamous cell, hepatocellular, melanoma or renal cell carcinoma. Before TCR sequencing, CD4+ and CD8+ T cells were separately sorted from peripheral blood. Genomic DNA was isolated from the sorted cells so that the TCRbeta CDR3 region could be sequenced. The immunoSEQ Assay was used for sequencing of TCRbeta CDR3 regions. This is the immuneACCESS table as TCRdb keeps it, with only in-frame sequences that have V and J called. A part of the clones is gone; compared with another copy, unresolved V genes explain less than half, and the rest is unexplained. This sample gives nearly 50,000 clones in total; approximately 91% of them show up just once. The top ten hold 0.5% to 0.65% of the sample.

Results the study describes overall, beyond this receptor: After ivuxolimab, more expanded clones were found on average in CD8+ T cells than in CD4+ T cells. Antigen specificity was not determined for the clonally expanded peripheral T cells. Clonal expansion of both CD4+ and CD8+ blood T cells was observed from baseline to week 6 at doses 0.1 to 3.0 mg/kg. Low levels of normalized T-cell clonal expansion were also shown by some nonresponding patients. Partial responders in the 0.1-3.0 mg/kg groups had among the lowest normalized peripheral clonal expansion, especially among CD8+ T cells.

Including cysteine and phenylalanine, the CDR3 has 15 amino acids. Only the CDR3 DNA stays, 45 bases, in frame from base 1. V ends up 5 bases short and J 3 bases short, with an unmatched junction base count of 9. The germline V gene sets CDR1 to MNHEY and CDR2 to SVGAGI. The sample here was CD4+ or CD8+ T cells sorted from blood, taken in a trial of the OX40 agonist ivuxolimab. The receptor was isolated from an adult with an advanced solid tumor such as melanoma, head and neck, liver or kidney cancer. Here the chain combines TRBV6-5 and TRBJ2-7; the junction holds 8 bases that match TRBD1. The DNA sequence is given as TGTGCCAGCAGTAGGGTTCAGGGGGCGCGCTACGAGCAGTACTTC. It codes for CASSRVQGARYEQYF.